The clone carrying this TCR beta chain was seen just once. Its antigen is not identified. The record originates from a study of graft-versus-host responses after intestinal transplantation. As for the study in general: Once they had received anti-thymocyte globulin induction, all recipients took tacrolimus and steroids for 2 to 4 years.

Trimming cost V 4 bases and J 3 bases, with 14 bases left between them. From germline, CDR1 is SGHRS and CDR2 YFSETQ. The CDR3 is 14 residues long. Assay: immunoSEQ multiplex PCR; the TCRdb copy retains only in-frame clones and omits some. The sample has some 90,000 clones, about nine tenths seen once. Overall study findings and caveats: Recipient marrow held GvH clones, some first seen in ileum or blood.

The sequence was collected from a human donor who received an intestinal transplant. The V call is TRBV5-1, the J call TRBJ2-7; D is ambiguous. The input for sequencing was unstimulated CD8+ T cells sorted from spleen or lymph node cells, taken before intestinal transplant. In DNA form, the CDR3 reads TGCGCCAGCAGCCCCCTGGACGATTTCTACGAGCAGTACTTC. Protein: CASSPLDDFYEQYF. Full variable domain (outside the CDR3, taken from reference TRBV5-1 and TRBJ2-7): KAGVTQTPRYLIKTRGQQVTLSCSPISGHRSVSWYQQTPGQGLQFLFEYFSETQRNKGNFPGRFSGRQFSNSRSEMNVSTLELGDSALYLCASSPLDDFYEQYFGPGTRLTVT.